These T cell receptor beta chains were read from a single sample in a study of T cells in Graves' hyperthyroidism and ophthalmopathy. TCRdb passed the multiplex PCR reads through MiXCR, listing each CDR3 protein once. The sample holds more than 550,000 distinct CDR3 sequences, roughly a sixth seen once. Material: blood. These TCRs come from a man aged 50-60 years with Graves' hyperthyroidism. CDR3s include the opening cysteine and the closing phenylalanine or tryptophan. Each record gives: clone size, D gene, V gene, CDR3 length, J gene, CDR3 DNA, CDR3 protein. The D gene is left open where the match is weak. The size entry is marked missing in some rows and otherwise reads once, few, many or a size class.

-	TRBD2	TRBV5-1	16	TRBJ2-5	TGCGCCAGCAGCTTGTCAAGCGGGAGAGCTCCAGAGACCCAGTACTTC	CASSLSSGRAPETQYF
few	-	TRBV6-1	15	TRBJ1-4	TGTGCCGTAAGGGGGGCGGCCGCAACTAATGAAAAACTGTTTTTT	CAVRGAAATNEKLFF
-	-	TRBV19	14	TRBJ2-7	TGTGCCAGTAGTATAACAGGTAACCTCTACGAGCAGTACTTC	CASSITGNLYEQYF
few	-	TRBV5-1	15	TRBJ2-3	TGCGCCAGCAGCGTCTCGACTTCTAGCACAGATACGCAGTATTTT	CASSVSTSSTDTQYF
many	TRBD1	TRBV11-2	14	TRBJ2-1	TGTGCCAGCAGCTACACAGCAGGGGGCAATGAGCAGTTCTTC	CASSYTAGGNEQFF
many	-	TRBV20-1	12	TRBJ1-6	TGCAGTGCGGTATTTTACAGCTCACCCCTCCACTTT	CSAVFYSSPLHF
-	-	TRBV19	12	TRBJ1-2	TGTGCCAGTCGACGGGCAGTCTATGGCTACACCTTC	CASRRAVYGYTF
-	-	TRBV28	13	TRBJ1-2	TGTGCCAGCATGGACCGAATAAACTATGGCTACACCTTC	CASMDRINYGYTF
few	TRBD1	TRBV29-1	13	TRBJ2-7	TGCAGCGTTTGGGACAGGGAAGACTACGAGCAGTACTTC	CSVWDREDYEQYF
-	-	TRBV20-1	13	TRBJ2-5	TGCAGTGCTAGATACACAGGGCGCGAGACCCAGTACTTC	CSARYTGRETQYF
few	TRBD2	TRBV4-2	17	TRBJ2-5	TGTGCCAGCAGCCAGGAGAGGGGGACTAGCACCAAGGAGACCCAGTACTTC	CASSQERGTSTKETQYF
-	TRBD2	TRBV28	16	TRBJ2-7	TGTGCCAGCGGGGGGGGACTAGCGCCGAACCCATACGAGCAGTACTTC	CASGGGLAPNPYEQYF
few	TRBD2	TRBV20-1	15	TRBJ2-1	TGCAGTGTTCGGACTAGCGGGAGTAGGTACAATGAGCAGTTCTTC	CSVRTSGSRYNEQFF
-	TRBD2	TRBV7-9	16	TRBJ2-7	TGTGCCAGCAGCTTAACTCCGGCCGGGGGGACCTACGAGCAGTACTTC	CASSLTPAGGTYEQYF
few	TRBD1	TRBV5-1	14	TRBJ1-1	TGCGCCAGCAGCACAGGGGAGGGGGGCACTGAAGCTTTCTTT	CASSTGEGGTEAFF
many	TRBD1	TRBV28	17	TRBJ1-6	TGTGCCAGCAGTTTAGGACAGGCCACCTCCTATAATTCACCCCTCCACTTT	CASSLGQATSYNSPLHF
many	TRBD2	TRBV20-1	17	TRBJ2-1	TGCAGTGCTAGAGATGGATTAGCGGGAGGTACCTACAATGAGCAGTTCTTC	CSARDGLAGGTYNEQFF
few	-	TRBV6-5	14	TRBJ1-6	TGTGCCAGCAGTTACGGGAGCTATAATTCACCCCTCCACTTT	CASSYGSYNSPLHF
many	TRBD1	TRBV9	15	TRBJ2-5	TGTGCCAGCAGCGTAGCGGACAGGGTAGGGGAGACCCAGTACTTC	CASSVADRVGETQYF
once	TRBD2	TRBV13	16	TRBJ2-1	TGTGCCAGCAGCGGGGGCGGGCTAGCGGGCAGAAATGAGCAGTTCTTC	CASSGGGLAGRNEQFF
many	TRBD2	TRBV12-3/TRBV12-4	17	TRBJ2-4	TGTGCCAGCAGTTATTCGACTAGCTTCTTAGCCAAAAACATTCAGTACTTC	CASSYSTSFLAKNIQYF
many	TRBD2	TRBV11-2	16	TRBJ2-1	TGTGCCAGCAGCATGGTTTCTAGCGGGTCCTACAATGAGCAGTTCTTC	CASSMVSSGSYNEQFF
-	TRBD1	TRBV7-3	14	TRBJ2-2	TGTGCCAGCAGCTCCACCCCGGGACAGCGGGAGCTGTTTTTT	CASSSTPGQRELFF
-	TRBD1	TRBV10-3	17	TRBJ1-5	TGTGCCATCAGTGAGTCTTCTGGGACAGCGGGAAATCAGCCCCAGCATTTT	CAISESSGTAGNQPQHF
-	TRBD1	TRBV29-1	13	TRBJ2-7	TGCAGCGTTGATAGACAGGGGGGTCACGAGCAGTACTTC	CSVDRQGGHEQYF
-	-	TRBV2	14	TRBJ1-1	TGTGCCAGCAGTTCCAAAAAGATGAACACTGAAGCTTTCTTT	CASSSKKMNTEAFF
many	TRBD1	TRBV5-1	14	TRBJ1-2	TGCGCCAGTGCCACGGCAGGGGGTGGCTATGGCTACACCTTC	CASATAGGGYGYTF
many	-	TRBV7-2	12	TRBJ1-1	TGTGCCAGCAGCTTAAATCCGTGGGAAGCTTTCTTT	CASSLNPWEAFF
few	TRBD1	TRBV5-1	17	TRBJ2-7	TGCGCCAGCAGCTTGAGTTCTGGACAGGGGGACTTCTACGAGCAGTACTTC	CASSLSSGQGDFYEQYF
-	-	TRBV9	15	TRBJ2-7	TGTGCCAGCAACACAAGAGGGGGACCTACCTACGAGCAGTACTTC	CASNTRGGPTYEQYF
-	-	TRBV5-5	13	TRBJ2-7	TGTGCCAGCAGCCGACAGATCTCCTACGAGCAGTACTTC	CASSRQISYEQYF
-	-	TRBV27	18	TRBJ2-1	TGTGCCAGCAGTTCACGGACAGATTCACGGGGCTCCTACAATGAGCAGTTCTTC	CASSSRTDSRGSYNEQFF
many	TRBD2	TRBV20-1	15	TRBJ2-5	TGCAGTGCTAGACTGGGACTAGCGAGCACAGAGACCCAGTACTTC	CSARLGLASTETQYF
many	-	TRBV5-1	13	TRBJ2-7	TGCGCCAGCTCGCTGGACCCCGCCTACGAGCAGTACTTC	CASSLDPAYEQYF
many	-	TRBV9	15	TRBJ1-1	TGTGCCAGCAGCGTAGGAGGACACCCGAACACTGAAGCTTTCTTT	CASSVGGHPNTEAFF
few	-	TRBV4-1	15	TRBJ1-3	TGCGCCAGCAGCCAAGTACACAGCTCTGGAAACACCATATATTTT	CASSQVHSSGNTIYF
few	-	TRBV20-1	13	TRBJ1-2	TGCAGTGCGCCGGAAGAGGGATCCTGGGGCTACACCTTC	CSAPEEGSWGYTF
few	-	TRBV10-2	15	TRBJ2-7	TGCGCCAGCAGTGAGGTGCTAGCGAACACCTACGAGCAGTACTTC	CASSEVLANTYEQYF
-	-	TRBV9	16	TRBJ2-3	TGTGCCAGCAGCTGGCCCCAGGGTCCTGACACAGATACGCAGTATTTT	CASSWPQGPDTDTQYF
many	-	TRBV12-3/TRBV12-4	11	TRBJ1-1	TGTGCCAGCAGTTTTTCCACTGAAGCTTTCTTT	CASSFSTEAFF
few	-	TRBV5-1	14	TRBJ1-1	TGCGCCAGCAGCTTCCGGACAGCAAACACTGAAGCTTTCTTT	CASSFRTANTEAFF
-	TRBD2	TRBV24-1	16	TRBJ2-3	TGTGCCACCAGTGATAGACTAGCGAGCGGAATAGATACGCAGTATTTT	CATSDRLASGIDTQYF
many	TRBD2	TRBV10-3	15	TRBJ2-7	TGTGCCATCAGTGAGTCGTTGAGACTAGCTCTCGAGCAGTACTTC	CAISESLRLALEQYF
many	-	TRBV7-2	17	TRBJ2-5	TGTGCCAGCAGCCCCTTACTTCTGAGACCCAACCAAGAGACCCAGTACTTC	CASSPLLLRPNQETQYF
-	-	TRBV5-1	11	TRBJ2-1	TGCGCCAGCAGCTTGGCCGGGCCGAAGTTCTTC	CASSLAGPKFF
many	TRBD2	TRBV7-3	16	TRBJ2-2	TGTGCCAGCAGCGCGACTAGCGGGAGATTTACCGGGGAGCTGTTTTTT	CASSATSGRFTGELFF
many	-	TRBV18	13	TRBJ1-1	TGTGCCAGCTCTCTTAACCGGGCCCCTGAAGCTTTCTTT	CASSLNRAPEAFF
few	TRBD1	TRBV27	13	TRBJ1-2	TGTGCCAGCAGTCCGACAGGGGCAAATGGCTACACCTTC	CASSPTGANGYTF
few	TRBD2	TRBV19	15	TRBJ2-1	TGTGCCAGTAGTAAAACTAGCGGTCCCTACGATGAGCAGTTCTTC	CASSKTSGPYDEQFF
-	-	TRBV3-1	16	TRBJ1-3	TGTGCCAGCAACCTAGCGGGACGCCTCTCTGGAAACACCATATATTTT	CASNLAGRLSGNTIYF